The 10 T cell receptor beta chains below come from one sample, sequenced in a study of radiotherapy plus CTLA-4 blockade in lung cancer. Profiled with immunoSEQ multiplex PCR; TCRdb holds only in-frame clones, not every one. The sample lists around 130,000 clones; around 89% were seen once. Sample: peripheral blood, taken from a patient treated with radiotherapy plus ipilimumab. All receptors derive from a human donor with non-small cell lung cancer that progressed on radiotherapy plus ipilimumab.

The rearrangement uses TRBV11-2 and TRBJ2-1, with D possibly being TRBD2 (6 bases). Germline CDR1 reads SGHAT; CDR2 reads FQNNGV. CDR3 length equals 15 residues. V was trimmed by 0 bases and J by 8 bases, leaving 14 bases between them. Written as DNA, the CDR3 is TGTGCCAGCAGCTTAGATACGGGAGTGGGGGATGAGCAGTTCTTC. It yields the protein CASSLDTGVGDEQFF.

The CDR3: CASSPLAAGDEQFF. The CDR3 DNA is TGTGCCAGCTCCCCTCTAGCGGCGGGGGATGAGCAGTTCTTC. This chain uses TRBV18 with TRBJ2-1; TRBD2 matches at 7 bases. With V trimmed by 6 bases and J by 8 bases, 10 bases remained unmatched. The germline V gene encodes CDR1 KGHSH and CDR2 LQKENI. The CDR3 has 14 amino acids.

V gene TRBV11-2 combines with J gene TRBJ2-7; 9 positions agree with TRBD1. CDR1 SGHAT and CDR2 FQNNGV come from the germline V gene. The CDR3 is made up of 15 amino acids. Losses at the gene ends were 1 base for V and 4 bases for J; bases not matched to a gene: 5. CDR3 amino acids: CASSLASTGGYEQYF. The CDR3, as DNA: TGTGCCAGCAGCTTAGCCTCGACAGGGGGTTACGAGCAGTACTTC.

There are a few counts of this clone. The V and J genes are TRBV6-4 and TRBJ1-5; no clear D gene. Trimming pared 4 bases from V and 3 bases from J, leaving 1 base between. The CDR3 length is 11 residues. Germline V gene data show CDR1 as MRHNA and CDR2 as SNTAGT. The CDR3 is CASSVNQPQHF. The CDR3 region has the DNA TGTGCCAGCAGTGTCAATCAGCCCCAGCATTTT.

The genes are TRBV30 and TRBJ2-5; TRBD2 matches at 8 bases. Germline V gene lookup returns CDR1 GTSNPN and CDR2 SVGIG (reference sequence). This CDR3 is 13 amino acids long. V gave up 4 bases and J gave up 4 bases; unmatched junction bases: 5. The CDR3 spells CAWKLAGGETQYF. CDR3 nucleotides: TGTGCCTGGAAGCTAGCGGGCGGAGAGACCCAGTACTTC. Full variable domain (missing parts from reference TRBV30 and TRBJ2-5): SQTIHQWPATLVQPVGSPLSLECTVEGTSNPNLYWYRQAAGRGLQLLFYSVGIGQISSEVPQNLSASRPQDRQFILSSKKLLLSDSGFYLCAWKLAGGETQYFGPGTRLLVL.

Points on this clone: Different DNA sequences within this sample yield the same CDR3. The rearrangement joins TRBV6-5 to TRBJ1-5, with TRBD1 as a possible D gene (6 bases). Germline V gives CDR1 MNHEY, CDR2 SVGAGI. The length of the CDR3 is 15 residues. V gave up 11 bases and J gave up 1 base, with 18 bases separating them. The CDR3 here is CAAGEGGYSNQPQHF. As DNA, the CDR3 is TGTGCCGCCGGCGAGGGGGGGTACAGCAATCAGCCCCAGCATTTT.

The rearrangement links TRBV30 to TRBJ2-7; perhaps TRBD2 as D (6 bases). The CDR3 consists of 14 residues. V lost 5 bases and J 0 bases, leaving 14 bases between the germline ends. Germline lookup yields CDR1 GTSNPN and CDR2 SVGIG (reference sequence). The CDR3 region is CAWSLEGLSYEQYF. The CDR3 DNA reads TGTGCCTGGTCCTTGGAGGGCCTCTCCTACGAGCAGTACTTC.

V gene TRBV6-1 combines with J gene TRBJ1-3; D gene ambiguous. Germline V gene sequence: CDR1 MNHNS, CDR2 SASEGT. This CDR3 has 14 residues. V shed 6 bases and J shed 4 bases, with 13 bases lying between them. The CDR3 reads CASRGSITGNTIYF. DNA for the CDR3: TGTGCCAGCAGGGGGTCGATAACGGGAAACACCATATATTTT.

The chain recombines TRBV5-1 with TRBJ1-5, with a possible D match to TRBD1 (5 bases). V was shortened by 1 base and J by 3 bases, with 11 bases between the two germline ends. CDR1 is SGHRS and CDR2 is YFSETQ in the germline V gene. This CDR3 is built from 15 residues. The CDR3 coding sequence is TGCGCCAGCAGCTTGCTTGGGACCGTCAATCAGCCCCAGCATTTT. Translated, it gives CASSLLGTVNQPQHF.

The V gene is TRBV19, the J gene TRBJ1-5; D remains ambiguous. There are 14 residues in the CDR3. V lost 3 bases and J 7 bases, leaving 13 bases between the germline ends. Germline values: CDR1 LNHDA, CDR2 SQIVND (reference sequence). The CDR3, as DNA: TGTGCCAGTAGTATTAGAGTGACGGGACAGCCCCAGCATTTT. Its translation: CASSIRVTGQPQHF.